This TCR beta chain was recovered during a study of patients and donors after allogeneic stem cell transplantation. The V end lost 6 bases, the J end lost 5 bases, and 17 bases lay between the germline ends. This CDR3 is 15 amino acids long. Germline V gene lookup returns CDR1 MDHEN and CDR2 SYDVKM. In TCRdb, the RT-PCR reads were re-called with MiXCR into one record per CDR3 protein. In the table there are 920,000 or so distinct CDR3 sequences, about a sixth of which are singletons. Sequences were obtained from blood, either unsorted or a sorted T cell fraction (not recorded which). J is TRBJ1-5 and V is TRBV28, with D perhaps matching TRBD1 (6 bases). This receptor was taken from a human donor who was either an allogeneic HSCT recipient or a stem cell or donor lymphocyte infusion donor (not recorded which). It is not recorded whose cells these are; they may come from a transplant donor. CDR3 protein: CASSSIQGTYQPQHF. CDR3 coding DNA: TGTGCCAGCAGCTCGATACAGGGTACCTATCAGCCCCAGCATTTT.